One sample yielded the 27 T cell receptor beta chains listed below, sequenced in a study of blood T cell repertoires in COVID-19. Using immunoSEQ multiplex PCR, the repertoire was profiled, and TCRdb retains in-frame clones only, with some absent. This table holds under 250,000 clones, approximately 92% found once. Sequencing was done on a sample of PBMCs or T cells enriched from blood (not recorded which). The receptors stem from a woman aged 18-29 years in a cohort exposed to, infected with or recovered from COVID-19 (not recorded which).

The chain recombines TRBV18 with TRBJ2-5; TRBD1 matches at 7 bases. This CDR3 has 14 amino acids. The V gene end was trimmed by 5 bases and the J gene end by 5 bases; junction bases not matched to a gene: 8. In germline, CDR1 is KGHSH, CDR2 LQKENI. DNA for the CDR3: TGTGCCAGCTCAGCTACAGGGGCAGCGGAGACCCAGTACTTC. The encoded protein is CASSATGAAETQYF.

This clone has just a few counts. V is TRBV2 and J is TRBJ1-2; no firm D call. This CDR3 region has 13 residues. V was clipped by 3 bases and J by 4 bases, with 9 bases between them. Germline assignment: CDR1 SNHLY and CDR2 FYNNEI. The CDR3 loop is CASSEATTYGYTF. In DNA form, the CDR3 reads TGTGCCAGCAGTGAGGCCACCACCTATGGCTACACCTTC.

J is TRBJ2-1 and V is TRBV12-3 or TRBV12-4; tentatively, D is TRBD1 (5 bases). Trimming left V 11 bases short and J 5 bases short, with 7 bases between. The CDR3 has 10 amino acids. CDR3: CAVQDNEQFF. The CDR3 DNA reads TGTGCCGTACAGGACAATGAGCAGTTCTTC.

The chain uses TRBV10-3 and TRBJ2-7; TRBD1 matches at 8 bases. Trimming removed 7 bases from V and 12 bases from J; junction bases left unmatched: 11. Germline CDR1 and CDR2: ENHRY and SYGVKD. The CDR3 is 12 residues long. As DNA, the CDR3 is TGTGCCATCACCCCTATAGACAGGGGTACGTACTTC. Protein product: CAITPIDRGTYF.

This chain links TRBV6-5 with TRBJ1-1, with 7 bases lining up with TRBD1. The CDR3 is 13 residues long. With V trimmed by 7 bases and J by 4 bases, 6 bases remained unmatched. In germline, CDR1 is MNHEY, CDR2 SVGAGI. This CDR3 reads CASIRQGSTEAFF. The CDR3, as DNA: TGTGCCAGCATCAGACAGGGTAGCACTGAAGCTTTCTTT.

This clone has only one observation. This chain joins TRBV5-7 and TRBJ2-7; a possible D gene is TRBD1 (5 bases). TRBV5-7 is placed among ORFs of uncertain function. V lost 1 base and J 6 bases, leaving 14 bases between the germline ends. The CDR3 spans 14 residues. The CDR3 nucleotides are TGTGCCAGCAGCTTGTTCGACAGATGTACCGAGCAGTACTTC. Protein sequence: CASSLFDRCTEQYF.

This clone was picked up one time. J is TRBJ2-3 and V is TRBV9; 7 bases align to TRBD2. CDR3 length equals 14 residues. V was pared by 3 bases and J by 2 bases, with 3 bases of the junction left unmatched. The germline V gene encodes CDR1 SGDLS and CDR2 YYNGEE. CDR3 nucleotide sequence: TGTGCCAGCAGCGCGCGGGGGATCACAGATACGCAGTATTTT. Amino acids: CASSARGITDTQYF. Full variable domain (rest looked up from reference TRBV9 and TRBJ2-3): DSGVTQTPKHLITATGQRVTLRCSPRSGDLSVYWYQQSLDQGLQFLIQYYNGEERAKGNILERFSAQQFPDLHSELNLSSLELGDSALYFCASSARGITDTQYFGPGTRLTVL.

The CDR3 protein is CASSPQGMRNSPLHF. The DNA for the CDR3 is TGTGCCAGCAGTCCCCAGGGGATGCGAAATTCACCCCTCCACTTT. The V gene is TRBV6-6, the J gene TRBJ1-6, with D possibly being TRBD1 (6 bases). CDR1 MNHNY and CDR2 SVGAGI come from the germline V gene (reference sequence). V lost 5 bases and J 7 bases, leaving 15 bases between the germline ends. The CDR3 is 15 residues long.

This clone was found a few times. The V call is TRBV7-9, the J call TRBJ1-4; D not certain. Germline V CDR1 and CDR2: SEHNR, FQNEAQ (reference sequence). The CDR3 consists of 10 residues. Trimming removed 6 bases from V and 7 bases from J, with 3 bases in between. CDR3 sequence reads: CASSREKLFF. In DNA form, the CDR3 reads TGTGCCAGCAGTCGTGAAAAACTGTTTTTT.

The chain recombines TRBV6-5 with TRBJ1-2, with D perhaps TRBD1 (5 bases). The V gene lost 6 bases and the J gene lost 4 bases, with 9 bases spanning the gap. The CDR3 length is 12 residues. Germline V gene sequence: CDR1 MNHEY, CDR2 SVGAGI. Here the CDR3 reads CASRGLGYGYTF. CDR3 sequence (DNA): TGTGCCAGCAGGGGGCTTGGCTATGGCTACACCTTC.

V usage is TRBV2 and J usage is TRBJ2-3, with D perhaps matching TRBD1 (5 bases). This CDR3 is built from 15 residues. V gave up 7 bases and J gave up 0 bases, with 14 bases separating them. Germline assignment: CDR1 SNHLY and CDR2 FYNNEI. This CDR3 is CASTFQGHSTDTQYF. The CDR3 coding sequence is TGTGCCAGCACGTTCCAGGGTCATAGCACAGATACGCAGTATTTT.

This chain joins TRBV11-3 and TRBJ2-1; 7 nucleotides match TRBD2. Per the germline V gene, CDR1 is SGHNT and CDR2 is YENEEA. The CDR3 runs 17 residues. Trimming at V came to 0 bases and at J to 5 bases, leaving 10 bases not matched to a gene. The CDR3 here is CASSLDPPSTSDNEQFF. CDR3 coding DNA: TGTGCCAGCAGCTTAGATCCCCCTTCAACTAGCGACAATGAGCAGTTCTTC.

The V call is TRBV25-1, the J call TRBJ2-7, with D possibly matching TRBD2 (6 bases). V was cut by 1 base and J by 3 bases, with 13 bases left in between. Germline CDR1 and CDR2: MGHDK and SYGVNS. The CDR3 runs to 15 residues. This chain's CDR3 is CASSEFDGGSYEQYF. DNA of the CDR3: TGTGCCAGCAGTGAATTTGACGGGGGAAGCTACGAGCAGTACTTC.

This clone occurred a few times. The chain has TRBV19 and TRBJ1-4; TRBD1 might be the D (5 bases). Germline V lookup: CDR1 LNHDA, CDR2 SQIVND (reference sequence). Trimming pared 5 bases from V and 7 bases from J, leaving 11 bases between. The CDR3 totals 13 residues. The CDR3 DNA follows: TGTGCCAGTAGTCTGGCAGGGCCTGAAAAACTGTTTTTT. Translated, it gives CASSLAGPEKLFF.

The CDR3 region has the DNA TGTGCCAGCAGTGGGGACAGGGAGGGTCACAATCAGCCCCAGCATTTT. This sequence encodes CASSGDREGHNQPQHF. The chain recombines TRBV2 with TRBJ1-5; TRBD1 aligns across 9 bases. V shed 4 bases and J 3 bases; nucleotides not matched to a gene: 7. This CDR3 comprises 16 residues. CDR1 SNHLY and CDR2 FYNNEI come from the germline V gene.

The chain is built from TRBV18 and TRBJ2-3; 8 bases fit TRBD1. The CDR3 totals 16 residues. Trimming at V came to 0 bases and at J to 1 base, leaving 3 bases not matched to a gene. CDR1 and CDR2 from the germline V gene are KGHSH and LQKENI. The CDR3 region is CASSPPSRGRTDTQYF. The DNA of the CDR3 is TGTGCCAGCTCACCACCGTCCAGGGGGCGCACAGATACGCAGTATTTT. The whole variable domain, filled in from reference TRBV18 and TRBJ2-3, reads NAGVMQNPRHLVRRRGQEARLRCSPMKGHSHVYWYRQLPEEGLKFMVYLQKENIIDESGMPKERFSAEFPKEGPSILRIQQVVRGDSAAYFCASSPPSRGRTDTQYFGPGTRLTVL.

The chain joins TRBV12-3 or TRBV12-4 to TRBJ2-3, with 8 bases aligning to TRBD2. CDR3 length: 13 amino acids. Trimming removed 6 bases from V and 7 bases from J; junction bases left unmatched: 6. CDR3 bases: TGTGCCAGCAGAGTCGGGGGGGATTATACGCAGTATTTT. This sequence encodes CASRVGGDYTQYF.

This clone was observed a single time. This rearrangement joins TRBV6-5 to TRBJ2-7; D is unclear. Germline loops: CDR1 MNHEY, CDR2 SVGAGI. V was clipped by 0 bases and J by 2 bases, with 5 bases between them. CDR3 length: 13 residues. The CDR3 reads CASSYSSTYEQYF. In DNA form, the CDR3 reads TGTGCCAGCAGTTACTCATCCACCTACGAGCAGTACTTC.

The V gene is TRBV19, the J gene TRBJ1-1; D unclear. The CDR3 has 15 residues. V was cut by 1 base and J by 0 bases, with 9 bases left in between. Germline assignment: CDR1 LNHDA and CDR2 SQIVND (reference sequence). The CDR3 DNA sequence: TGTGCCAGTAGTATAGGGCCGGAGATGAACACTGAAGCTTTCTTT. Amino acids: CASSIGPEMNTEAFF.

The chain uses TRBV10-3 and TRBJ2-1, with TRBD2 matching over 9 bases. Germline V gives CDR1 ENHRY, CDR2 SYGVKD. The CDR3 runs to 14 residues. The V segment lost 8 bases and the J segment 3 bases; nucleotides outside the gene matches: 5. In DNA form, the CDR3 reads TGTGCCATCGGAGGGACTAGCCTCTACAATGAGCAGTTCTTC. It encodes CAIGGTSLYNEQFF.

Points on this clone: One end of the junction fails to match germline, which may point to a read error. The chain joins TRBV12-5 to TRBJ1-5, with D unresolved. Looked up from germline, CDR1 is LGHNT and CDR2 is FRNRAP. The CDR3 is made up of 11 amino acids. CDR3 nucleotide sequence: TGTGCTAGTGGTTTGGGTCAGGCCCAGCATTTT. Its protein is CASGLGQAQHF.

The CDR3 bases are TGTGCCAGCAGTACTATTAGACAGAGACCCCCCTACGAGCAGTACTTC. Translating it yields CASSTIRQRPPYEQYF. This chain joins TRBV2 and TRBJ2-7; weak D call: TRBD1 (5 bases). The V gene lost 5 bases and the J gene lost 2 bases, with 19 bases spanning the gap. Per the germline V gene, CDR1 is SNHLY and CDR2 is FYNNEI. The CDR3 has 16 amino acids.

CDR3 in amino acids: CASKPQGPSTDTQYF. In nucleotides, the CDR3 is TGCGCCAGTAAACCACAGGGGCCCTCCACAGATACGCAGTATTTT. V usage is TRBV5-1 and J usage is TRBJ2-3; 7 bases fit TRBD1. CDR1 is SGHRS and CDR2 is YFSETQ in the germline V gene. The V segment lost 8 bases and the J segment 2 bases; nucleotides outside the gene matches: 11. There are 15 residues in the CDR3.

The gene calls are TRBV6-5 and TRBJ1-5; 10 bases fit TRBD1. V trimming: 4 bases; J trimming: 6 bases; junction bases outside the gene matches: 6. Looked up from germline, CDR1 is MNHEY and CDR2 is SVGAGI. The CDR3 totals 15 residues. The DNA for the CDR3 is TGTGCCAGCAGTTCGACAGGGGGCCCAGGTCAGCCCCAGCATTTT. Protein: CASSSTGGPGQPQHF.

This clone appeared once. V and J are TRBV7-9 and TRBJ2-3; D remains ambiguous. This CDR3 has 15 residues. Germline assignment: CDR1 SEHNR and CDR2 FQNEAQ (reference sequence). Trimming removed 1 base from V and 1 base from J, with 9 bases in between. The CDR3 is CASSLDRARTDTQYF. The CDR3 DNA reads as TGTGCCAGCAGCTTAGACAGAGCTCGCACAGATACGCAGTATTTT.

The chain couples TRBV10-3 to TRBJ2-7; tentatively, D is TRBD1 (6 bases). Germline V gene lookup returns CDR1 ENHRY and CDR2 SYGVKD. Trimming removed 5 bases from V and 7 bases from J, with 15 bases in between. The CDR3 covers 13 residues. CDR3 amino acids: CAISPRDTEEQYF. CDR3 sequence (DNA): TGTGCCATCAGTCCCCGGGACACCGAAGAGCAGTACTTC.

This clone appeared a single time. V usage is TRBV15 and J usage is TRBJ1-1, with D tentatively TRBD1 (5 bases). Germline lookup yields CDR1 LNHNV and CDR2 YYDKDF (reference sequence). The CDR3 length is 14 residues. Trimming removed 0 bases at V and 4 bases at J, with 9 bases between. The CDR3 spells CATSREEGSTEAFF. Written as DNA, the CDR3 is TGTGCCACCAGCAGAGAGGAGGGGAGCACTGAAGCTTTCTTT.